This TCR beta chain emerged from a study of T cells after somatic rescue of genetic block. The protocol was immunoSEQ multiplex PCR, while the TCRdb copy is restricted to in-frame clones and leaves out a portion. The sample consists of about 88,000 clones, about 87% of them appearing once. Trimming removed 4 bases from V and 5 bases from J, with 9 bases in between. The germline CDR1 and CDR2 sequences are SQVTM and ANQGSEA. There are 12 residues in the CDR3. This clone was seen a few times. This sequence joins TRBV29-1 and TRBJ1-5, with a possible D match to TRBD1 (5 bases). The specimen was peripheral blood mononuclear cells (PBMCs). This TCR was sampled from a woman aged 18-29 years. CDR3 region: CSVGGADQPQHF. The CDR3 DNA is TGCAGCGTTGGGGGCGCGGATCAGCCCCAGCATTTT.